These 25 T cell receptor beta chains were sequenced from one sample in a study of blood T cell repertoires in COVID-19. Sequenced by immunoSEQ multiplex PCR; TCRdb stores in-frame clones only, minus some. The data show over 85,000 clones, 80% to 95% seen once. What was sequenced was peripheral blood. These receptors originate from a woman between 45 and 60 years old with COVID-19, enrolled during active disease.

The rearrangement uses TRBV5-5 and TRBJ1-1; 7 nucleotides line up with TRBD1. The junction had 12 bases not matched to a gene; V was cut back by 4 bases and J by 3 bases. CDR3 length equals 16 residues. The germline V gene has CDR1 SGHKS and CDR2 YYEKEE (reference sequence). The CDR3 loop is CASSHAPGQTYTEAFF. CDR3 DNA sequence: TGTGCCAGCAGCCATGCACCGGGACAGACTTACACTGAAGCTTTCTTT.

This chain connects TRBV7-9 to TRBJ1-5, with D maybe TRBD1 (5 bases). CDR3 length equals 14 residues. The V end was cut by 5 bases, the J end by 3 bases, with 11 bases between. From germline, CDR1 is SEHNR and CDR2 FQNEAQ (reference sequence). The CDR3 region has the DNA TGTGCCAGCAGCGGGGGAGGGGCCAATCAGCCCCAGCATTTT. Translated, it gives CASSGGGANQPQHF.

V usage is TRBV5-4 and J usage is TRBJ1-1; tentative D call: TRBD1 (5 bases). The CDR3 contains 13 residues. CDR1 and CDR2 (germline): SGHNT, YYREEE (reference sequence). Trimming pared 5 bases from V and 4 bases from J, leaving 12 bases between. The CDR3 reads CASRQRGGTEAFF. For the CDR3, the DNA is TGTGCCAGCAGGCAAAGGGGCGGCACTGAAGCTTTCTTT.

The V gene is TRBV5-1, the J gene TRBJ2-7; 14 bases map to TRBD2. V shed 4 bases and J 0 bases; nucleotides not matched to a gene: 6. The germline gives CDR1 SGHRS, CDR2 YFSETQ. The CDR3 spans 17 residues. CDR3 region: CASSRTSGGSSSYEQYF. CDR3 bases: TGCGCCAGCAGCCGGACTAGCGGGGGGTCCTCCTCCTACGAGCAGTACTTC. The full variable domain, rest sourced from reference TRBV5-1 and TRBJ2-7, is KAGVTQTPRYLIKTRGQQVTLSCSPISGHRSVSWYQQTPGQGLQFLFEYFSETQRNKGNFPGRFSGRQFSNSRSEMNVSTLELGDSALYLCASSRTSGGSSSYEQYFGPGTRLTVT.

The CDR3: CASSELAGGLEEQFF. The CDR3 DNA sequence: TGTGCCAGCAGCGAACTAGCGGGGGGGCTAGAAGAGCAGTTCTTC. V and J are TRBV9 and TRBJ2-1, with 13 bases lining up with TRBD2. CDR1 is SGDLS, CDR2 YYNGEE, per germline. This CDR3 has 15 residues. Trimming removed 3 bases from V and 10 bases from J; junction bases left unmatched: 7.

The chain links TRBV23-1 to TRBJ1-3; no clear D gene. TRBV23-1 is designated an ORF whose function remains uncertain. CDR3 length: 17 amino acids. The V gene lost 0 bases and the J gene lost 0 bases, with 12 bases spanning the gap. CDR3 in DNA: TGCGCCAGCAGTCAATCGGGTAGCTCGAGCTCTGGAAACACCATATATTTT. This codes for CASSQSGSSSSGNTIYF.

The chain recombines TRBV28 with TRBJ2-1, with TRBD2 matching over 13 bases. V was pared by 5 bases and J by 7 bases, with 8 bases of the junction left unmatched. The germline V gene encodes CDR1 MDHEN and CDR2 SYDVKM. This CDR3 has 16 amino acids. CDR3 loop: CASSLGLAGAKNEQFF. DNA for the CDR3: TGTGCCAGCAGTCTAGGACTAGCGGGGGCGAAGAATGAGCAGTTCTTC.

The rearrangement uses TRBV2 and TRBJ2-7; 10 nucleotides agree with TRBD1. The CDR3 is 15 residues long. V lost 2 bases to trimming and J lost 3 bases; unmatched junction nucleotides: 4. Per germline, CDR1 SNHLY and CDR2 FYNNEI. CDR3 loop: CASSERRTGGYEQYF. As DNA, the CDR3 is TGTGCCAGCAGTGAACGTCGGACAGGGGGCTACGAGCAGTACTTC.

J is TRBJ2-3 and V is TRBV28, with 10 bases aligning to TRBD1. The V and J ends lost 4 bases and 1 base, in that order; junction bases with no gene match: 8. Germline CDR1 MDHEN, CDR2 SYDVKM. The CDR3 covers 17 residues. CDR3 nucleotides: TGTGCCAGCAGTTCAAATCTGGACAGGGGGGGCACAGATACGCAGTATTTT. Protein product: CASSSNLDRGGTDTQYF.

As concerns this clone: Other DNA sequences in the same sample also yield this CDR3. This chain links TRBV5-6 with TRBJ1-2, with 7 bases matching TRBD1. Germline-derived CDR1 and CDR2 are SGHDT and YYEEEE. Trimming took 0 bases from V and 8 from J; bases not matched to a gene: 4. The CDR3 contains 13 residues. DNA of the CDR3: TGTGCCAGCAGCTTGGTGCAGGGGGAGGGCTACACCTTC. Amino acid sequence: CASSLVQGEGYTF. The variable domain in full, with the rest retrieved from reference TRBV5-6 and TRBJ1-2, is DAGVTQSPTHLIKTRGQQVTLRCSPKSGHDTVSWYQQALGQGPQFIFQYYEEEERQRGNFPDRFSGHQFPNYSSELNVNALLLGDSALYLCASSLVQGEGYTFGSGTRLTVV.

J is TRBJ2-7 and V is TRBV5-4, with D perhaps TRBD2 (6 bases). The germline V gene encodes CDR1 SGHNT and CDR2 YYREEE (reference sequence). Trimming pared 3 bases from V and 4 bases from J, leaving 11 bases between. The CDR3 sequence is 13 residues long. The CDR3 sequence: CASSYPGVYEQYV. For the CDR3, the DNA is TGTGCCAGCAGCTACCCGGGGGTTTACGAGCAGTACGTC.

The rearrangement uses TRBV9 and TRBJ2-3; 10 bases match TRBD2. The CDR3 sequence is 16 residues long. Germline lookup yields CDR1 SGDLS and CDR2 YYNGEE. Losses at the gene ends were 4 bases for V and 2 bases for J; bases not matched to a gene: 7. The CDR3 nucleotides are TGTGCCAGCAGCTATAATAGCGGGGGGTTCACAGATACGCAGTATTTT. It codes for CASSYNSGGFTDTQYF.

J is TRBJ1-5 and V is TRBV19; possibly TRBD1 for D (6 bases). CDR1 and CDR2 from the germline V gene are LNHDA and SQIVND (reference sequence). V was cut by 7 bases and J by 5 bases, with 18 bases left in between. CDR3 length: 15 amino acids. For the CDR3, the DNA is TGTGCCAGTAAGGGGGGGGGCCGACTGTATCAGCCCCAGCATTTT. The encoded protein is CASKGGGRLYQPQHF.

The genes are TRBV15 and TRBJ2-3; a possible D gene is TRBD2 (6 bases). V was shortened by 1 base and J by 1 base, with 9 bases between the two germline ends. Germline CDR1 reads LNHNV; CDR2 reads YYDKDF (reference sequence). This CDR3 is 15 amino acids long. As DNA, the CDR3 is TGTGCCACCAGCAGAGGGGTAGCGGGCACAGATACGCAGTATTTT. Its protein is CATSRGVAGTDTQYF.

This clone came up a few times. The rearrangement uses TRBV28 and TRBJ1-1; D remains ambiguous. Trimming shortened V by 7 bases and J by 8 bases, and 8 bases separated the two germline ends. This CDR3 comprises 10 residues. CDR1 is MDHEN, CDR2 SYDVKM, per germline. In nucleotides, the CDR3 is TGTGCCAGCAAGAGAGGGGAAGCTTTCTTT. Encoded protein: CASKRGEAFF.

This rearrangement joins TRBV5-8 to TRBJ2-3, with D tentatively TRBD2 (6 bases). Trimming pared 4 bases from V and 4 bases from J, leaving 16 bases between. Looked up from germline, CDR1 is SGHTS and CDR2 is YDEGEE. The CDR3 has 15 amino acids. Written as DNA, the CDR3 is TGTGCCAGCAGCCGTAGGAGGGTCCAAGCAGATACGCAGTATTTT. This sequence encodes CASSRRRVQADTQYF.

CDR3 sequence: CASSEGADYGYTF. CDR3 DNA sequence: TGTGCCAGCAGCGAGGGGGCGGACTATGGCTACACCTTC. This chain links TRBV28 with TRBJ1-2; 7 nucleotides agree with TRBD1. In germline, CDR1 is MDHEN, CDR2 SYDVKM. The junction had 4 bases not matched to a gene; V was cut back by 6 bases and J by 3 bases. CDR3 length equals 13 residues.

V is TRBV9 and J is TRBJ1-2; D unclear. The germline V gene has CDR1 SGDLS and CDR2 YYNGEE. The CDR3 spans 11 residues. Trimming cost V 2 bases and J 7 bases, with 6 bases left between them. CDR3 sequence (DNA): TGTGCCAGCAGCGTCATCCCTGGCTACACCTTC. Translated: CASSVIPGYTF.

J is TRBJ2-3 and V is TRBV10-3; 8 bases are a match to TRBD2. The ends lost 6 bases at V and 0 bases at J; junction bases unmatched: 17. The CDR3 runs to 19 residues. Germline V lookup: CDR1 ENHRY, CDR2 SYGVKD. The CDR3 DNA reads TGTGCCATCAGGGCCCCAGCGGGGGCGGACCCTTCTAGCACAGATACGCAGTATTTT. It encodes CAIRAPAGADPSSTDTQYF.

Here the CDR3 DNA reads TGCGCCAGCAGCTTGGATGAGGGGGGGCCCTACGAGCAGTACTTC. Encoded protein: CASSLDEGGPYEQYF. The rearrangement joins TRBV5-1 to TRBJ2-7, with D perhaps matching TRBD2 (7 bases). The V end lost 0 bases, the J end lost 2 bases, and 12 bases lay between the germline ends. Germline V CDR1 and CDR2: SGHRS, YFSETQ. The length of the CDR3 is 15 residues.

The chain joins TRBV6-5 to TRBJ1-2; 10 bases map to TRBD1. Germline V gene sequence: CDR1 MNHEY, CDR2 SVGAGI. There are 15 residues in the CDR3. Trimming cost V 6 bases and J 4 bases; bases outside gene matches: 8. CDR3 residues: CASRGTGVRFYGYTF. CDR3 nucleotide sequence: TGTGCCAGCAGGGGGACAGGGGTCCGCTTCTATGGCTACACCTTC.

The rearrangement uses TRBV28 and TRBJ1-4, with D tentatively TRBD1 (5 bases). There are 14 residues in the CDR3. From germline, CDR1 is MDHEN and CDR2 SYDVKM. Trimming pared 1 base from V and 6 bases from J, leaving 9 bases between. CDR3 in amino acids: CASSLSGGDEKLFF. The CDR3, as DNA: TGTGCCAGCAGTTTATCGGGGGGGGATGAAAAACTGTTTTTT.

This rearrangement joins TRBV11-2 to TRBJ2-4; unclear D gene. The germline V and J ends were trimmed by 4 bases and 6 bases, with 16 bases remaining between them. The CDR3 sequence is 15 residues long. CDR1 and CDR2 (germline): SGHAT, FQNNGV. The chain's CDR3 is CASSSLRAPGNIQYF. CDR3 coding DNA: TGTGCCAGCAGCTCCCTCCGCGCCCCCGGAAACATTCAGTACTTC.

This chain joins TRBV2 and TRBJ1-5, with 8 bases aligning to TRBD1. The germline V gene has CDR1 SNHLY and CDR2 FYNNEI. Germline trimming cut 6 bases from V and 7 bases from J; bases unmatched to any gene: 8. The CDR3 loop spans 14 amino acids. The CDR3 coding sequence is TGTGCCAGCAGCATCCAGGGGGCAGGGCAGCCCCAGCATTTT. Residues: CASSIQGAGQPQHF.

The gene calls are TRBV19 and TRBJ2-3; D possibly corresponds to TRBD2 (6 bases). This CDR3 is built from 14 residues. CDR1 LNHDA and CDR2 SQIVND come from the germline V gene (reference sequence). V lost 5 bases and J 2 bases, leaving 11 bases between the germline ends. The CDR3 coding sequence is TGTGCCAGTAGTCTGGGACTCAACACAGATACGCAGTATTTT. Translated, it gives CASSLGLNTDTQYF.